The 21 T cell receptor beta chains in this list originate from one sample, sequenced in a study of regulatory T cells in long-lasting Graves disease. Relying on iRepertoire HTBI primers and Arm-PCR of CDR3 regions, the team built TCR beta libraries. In TCRdb, the multiplex PCR reads were re-called with MiXCR into one record per CDR3 protein. The data show approximately 440,000 distinct CDR3 sequences, with 20% to 30% seen just once and about 27% held by the top ten. As to time point: persistent/refractory GD, antithyroid drugs over 5 years with positive TRAb. PBMCs were the source of the RNA used for TCR sequencing. Here the sequenced sample was peripheral blood mononuclear cells (PBMCs), taken when the disease was refractory, from a patient treated with antithyroid drugs. Receptors were obtained from a female donor with Graves disease.

This clonotype was counted ten times or more. V gene TRBV12-3 or TRBV12-4 combines with J gene TRBJ2-7, with a possible D match to TRBD1 (5 bases). The CDR3 sequence is 15 residues long. V was shortened by 5 bases and J by 4 bases, with 18 bases between the two germline ends. In nucleotides, the CDR3 is TGTGCCAGCAGTCCGCAGTTCGGCAGGGTGTACGAGCAGTACTTC. This gives the protein CASSPQFGRVYEQYF.

The rearrangement links TRBV28 to TRBJ1-5; D is unresolved. CDR1 is MDHEN, CDR2 SYDVKM, per germline. Trimming removed 2 bases at V and 7 bases at J, with 15 bases between. The CDR3 extends over 15 amino acids. The CDR3 DNA follows: TGTGCCAGCAGTTTAAGGCCAGCTTCGGGACAGCCCCAGCATTTT. Amino acids: CASSLRPASGQPQHF.

In its sample, this clonotype was seen a few times. The chain uses TRBV11-2 and TRBJ2-5; no definite D call. This CDR3 spans 13 amino acids. V lost 2 bases and J lost 5, with 9 bases in between. Per germline, CDR1 SGHAT and CDR2 FQNNGV. CDR3 amino acids: CASSLYRHETQYF. CDR3 nucleotide sequence: TGTGCCAGCAGCTTATATCGTCACGAGACCCAGTACTTC.

The chain uses TRBV7-9 and TRBJ1-4; D perhaps matches TRBD1 (5 bases). CDR1 and CDR2 (germline): SEHNR, FQNEAQ (reference sequence). V was trimmed by 5 bases and J by 2 bases, leaving 12 bases between them. The CDR3 runs to 15 residues. In DNA, the CDR3 is TGTGCCAGCAGCGCGAGACAGATCACTAATGAAAAACTGTTTTTT. This gives the protein CASSARQITNEKLFF.

This clonotype showed up just a few times. The chain recombines TRBV2 with TRBJ2-3; TRBD2 matches at 7 bases. With 7 bases clipped from V and 7 bases from J, the junction kept 11 bases outside the gene matches. This CDR3 spans 14 amino acids. Per the germline V gene, CDR1 is SNHLY and CDR2 is FYNNEI. The CDR3, as DNA: TGTGCCAGCAATATGGGACTACCACAGAATACGCAGTATTTT. Protein sequence: CASNMGLPQNTQYF.

V gene TRBV28 combines with J gene TRBJ1-4; tentative D call: TRBD1 (5 bases). The CDR3 has 16 amino acids. V was pared by 5 bases and J by 3 bases, with 16 bases between. Germline V gives CDR1 MDHEN, CDR2 SYDVKM. The CDR3 nucleotides read TGTGCCAGCAGTCCGCCGGGACGGGACCCTAATGAAAAACTGTTTTTT. Its translation is CASSPPGRDPNEKLFF.

This clonotype was observed at least ten times. The V call is TRBV6-2 or TRBV6-3, the J call TRBJ2-5; a weak D match, TRBD2 (6 bases). The CDR3 totals 13 residues. V lost 5 bases and J 4 bases, leaving 11 bases between the germline ends. CDR1 is MNHEY, CDR2 SVGEGT, per germline. The CDR3: CASSAGTRETQYF. The CDR3 DNA reads TGTGCCAGCAGTGCCGGGACTCGAGAGACCCAGTACTTC.

This clonotype was found a few times. This sequence joins TRBV5-1 and TRBJ2-2; TRBD2 agrees at 13 bases. The CDR3 runs to 16 residues. Germline V gives CDR1 SGHRS, CDR2 YFSETQ. Trimming cost V 0 bases and J 6 bases; bases outside gene matches: 2. CDR3 sequence reads: CASSLGGLAGAGELFF. CDR3 in DNA: TGCGCCAGCAGCTTGGGTGGACTAGCGGGAGCCGGGGAGCTGTTTTTT. Full variable domain (outside the CDR3, taken from reference TRBV5-1 and TRBJ2-2): KAGVTQTPRYLIKTRGQQVTLSCSPISGHRSVSWYQQTPGQGLQFLFEYFSETQRNKGNFPGRFSGRQFSNSRSEMNVSTLELGDSALYLCASSLGGLAGAGELFFGEGSRLTVL.

The rearrangement uses TRBV7-9 and TRBJ1-4, with no clear D. Germline V gene lookup returns CDR1 SEHNR and CDR2 FQNEAQ (reference sequence). Deletions cut 1 base from V and 11 bases from J, with 11 bases between. The CDR3 is 13 amino acids. Written as DNA, the CDR3 is TGTGCCAGCAGCTTAGACACCGGGGTGAAACTGTTTTTT. This translates into CASSLDTGVKLFF.

This clonotype was picked up a small number of times. The CDR3: CARSGGGGLDTQYF. CDR3 DNA: TGTGCCAGGAGTGGAGGGGGGGGGTTGGATACGCAGTATTTT. The chain is built from TRBV9 and TRBJ2-3; a possible D gene is TRBD2 (7 bases). CDR1 and CDR2 from the germline V gene are SGDLS and YYNGEE. Trimming removed 8 bases from V and 6 bases from J, with 19 bases in between. This CDR3 has 14 residues.

This clonotype was counted at least ten times. The chain uses TRBV12-3 or TRBV12-4 and TRBJ2-2; TRBD2 aligns across 10 bases. V was pared by 2 bases and J by 5 bases, with 11 bases of the junction left unmatched. CDR3 length equals 18 residues. Written as DNA, the CDR3 is TGTGCCAGCAGTTTAAGCCGTCCCGGGACTAGCGCAACCGGGGAGCTGTTTTTT. It encodes CASSLSRPGTSATGELFF.

This sequence joins TRBV3-1 and TRBJ2-1, with 9 bases lining up with TRBD2. V lost 1 base, J lost 3 bases, and 4 bases stayed unmatched. In germline, CDR1 is LGHDT, CDR2 YNNKEL (reference sequence). The CDR3 extends over 16 amino acids. CDR3 sequence (DNA): TGTGCCAGCAGCCAAGCGGGTAGCGGGGGCTACAATGAGCAGTTCTTC. It codes for CASSQAGSGGYNEQFF.

This clonotype showed up many times. The chain carries TRBV28 and TRBJ2-4; D is perhaps TRBD2 (6 bases). This CDR3 has 14 amino acids. Germline V CDR1 and CDR2: MDHEN, SYDVKM. Trimming removed 7 bases from V and 12 bases from J, with 22 bases in between. CDR3 DNA sequence: TGTGCCAGCATTGGCAGGACTACCAATCGTCGTCAGTACTTC. Its protein product is CASIGRTTNRRQYF.

The table lists this clonotype with many counts. This rearrangement joins TRBV2 to TRBJ2-7, with TRBD2 matching over 11 bases. Germline CDR1 and CDR2: SNHLY and FYNNEI. The CDR3 is made up of 16 amino acids. V was pared by 4 bases and J by 4 bases, with 9 bases of the junction left unmatched. The CDR3 sequence: CASSVKTSGTKYEQYF. In DNA form, the CDR3 reads TGTGCCAGCAGTGTTAAGACTAGCGGGACGAAATACGAGCAGTACTTC.

The chain joins TRBV20-1 to TRBJ2-3, with D possibly being TRBD2 (5 bases). The CDR3 loop spans 15 amino acids. The germline V and J ends were trimmed by 0 bases and 1 base, with 11 bases remaining between them. Germline CDR1 is DFQATT and CDR2 is SNEGSKA (reference sequence). The CDR3 spells CSARDERSGTDTQYF. DNA of the CDR3: TGCAGTGCTAGAGACGAGCGGAGTGGCACAGATACGCAGTATTTT.

The genes are TRBV20-1 and TRBJ2-7; tentative D call: TRBD2 (6 bases). CDR1 and CDR2 from the germline V gene are DFQATT and SNEGSKA (reference sequence). V was shortened by 3 bases and J by 5 bases, with 14 bases between the two germline ends. This CDR3 has 13 residues. CDR3 amino acids: CSASSGEHNEQYF. The DNA of the CDR3 is TGCAGTGCTAGTTCGGGGGAGCACAACGAGCAGTACTTC.

This clonotype was seen many times. The chain employs TRBV2 and TRBJ2-7, with D hard to call. V was cut by 4 bases and J by 6 bases, with 13 bases left in between. Germline CDR1 is SNHLY and CDR2 is FYNNEI. The CDR3 sequence is 13 residues long. The CDR3 nucleotides read TGTGCCAGCAGTGTCTCCGTCTCTACCGAGCAGTACTTC. Translated, it gives CASSVSVSTEQYF.

The chain couples TRBV20-1 to TRBJ2-3; TRBD1 aligns across 8 bases. Germline values: CDR1 DFQATT, CDR2 SNEGSKA (reference sequence). The CDR3 runs 14 residues. V dropped 4 bases and J dropped 6; count of bases not matched to a gene: 9. Here the CDR3 reads CSATGGSASDTQYF. CDR3 DNA sequence: TGCAGTGCTACAGGGGGCTCCGCAAGTGATACGCAGTATTTT.

This clonotype was found a few times. The rearrangement uses TRBV24-1 and TRBJ1-1, with D tentatively TRBD1 (5 bases). V dropped 7 bases and J dropped 4 bases, with 12 bases sitting between them. Germline V gene data show CDR1 as KGHDR and CDR2 as SFDVKD. This CDR3 is 13 amino acids long. CDR3 in DNA: TGTGCCACCAGGGGGGAGGGTTTCACTGAAGCTTTCTTT. It yields the protein CATRGEGFTEAFF.

The genes are TRBV9 and TRBJ2-5; unclear D gene. There are 15 residues in the CDR3. The germline CDR1 and CDR2 sequences are SGDLS and YYNGEE. The ends were cut back, 0 bases at V and 1 base at J, with 10 bases in the middle. CDR3 residues: CASSVGRTPQETQYF. In DNA form, the CDR3 reads TGTGCCAGCAGCGTAGGGCGGACCCCCCAAGAGACCCAGTACTTC. The full variable domain, in which reference TRBV9 and TRBJ2-5 provide the parts outside the CDR3, is DSGVTQTPKHLITATGQRVTLRCSPRSGDLSVYWYQQSLDQGLQFLIQYYNGEERAKGNILERFSAQQFPDLHSELNLSSLELGDSALYFCASSVGRTPQETQYFGPGTRLLVL.

This sequence joins TRBV29-1 and TRBJ1-3, with unresolved D. In germline, CDR1 is SQVTM, CDR2 ANQGSEA. V was cut by 5 bases and J by 4 bases, with 12 bases left in between. This CDR3 has 13 amino acids. This CDR3 reads CSVLGVAGNTIYF. CDR3 DNA: TGCAGCGTTCTCGGGGTTGCGGGAAACACCATATATTTT.